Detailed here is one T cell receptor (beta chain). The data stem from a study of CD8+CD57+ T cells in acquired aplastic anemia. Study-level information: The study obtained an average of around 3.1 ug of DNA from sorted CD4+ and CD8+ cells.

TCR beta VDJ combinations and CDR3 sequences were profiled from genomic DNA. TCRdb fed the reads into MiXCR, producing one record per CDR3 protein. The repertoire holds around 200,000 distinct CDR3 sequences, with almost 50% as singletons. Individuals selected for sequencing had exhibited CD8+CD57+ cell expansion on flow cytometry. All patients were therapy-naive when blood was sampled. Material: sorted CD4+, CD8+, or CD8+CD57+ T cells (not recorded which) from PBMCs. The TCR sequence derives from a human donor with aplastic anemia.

CDR3 nucleotide sequence: TGTGCCAGCAGGATCCGGGCCAGTTATGGCTACACCTTC. Its protein product is CASRIRASYGYTF. The chain carries TRBV6-1 and TRBJ1-2; the D is unclear. Germline loops: CDR1 MNHNS, CDR2 SASEGT. The V and J ends lost 6 bases and 5 bases respectively, with 13 bases between them. The CDR3 contains 13 residues.